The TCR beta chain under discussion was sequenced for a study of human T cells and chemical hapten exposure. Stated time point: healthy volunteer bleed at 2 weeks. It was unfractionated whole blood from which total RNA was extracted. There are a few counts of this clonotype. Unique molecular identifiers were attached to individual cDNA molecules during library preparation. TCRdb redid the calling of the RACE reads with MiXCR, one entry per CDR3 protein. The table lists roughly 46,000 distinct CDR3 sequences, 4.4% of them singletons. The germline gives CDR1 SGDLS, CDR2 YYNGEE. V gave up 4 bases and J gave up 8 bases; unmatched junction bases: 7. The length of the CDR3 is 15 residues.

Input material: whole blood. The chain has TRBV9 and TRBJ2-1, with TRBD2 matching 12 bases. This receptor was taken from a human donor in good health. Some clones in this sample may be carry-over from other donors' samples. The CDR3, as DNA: TGTGCCAGCAGCCCTAGCGGGAGGGCTGCAGATGAGCAGTTCTTC. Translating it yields CASSPSGRAADEQFF.